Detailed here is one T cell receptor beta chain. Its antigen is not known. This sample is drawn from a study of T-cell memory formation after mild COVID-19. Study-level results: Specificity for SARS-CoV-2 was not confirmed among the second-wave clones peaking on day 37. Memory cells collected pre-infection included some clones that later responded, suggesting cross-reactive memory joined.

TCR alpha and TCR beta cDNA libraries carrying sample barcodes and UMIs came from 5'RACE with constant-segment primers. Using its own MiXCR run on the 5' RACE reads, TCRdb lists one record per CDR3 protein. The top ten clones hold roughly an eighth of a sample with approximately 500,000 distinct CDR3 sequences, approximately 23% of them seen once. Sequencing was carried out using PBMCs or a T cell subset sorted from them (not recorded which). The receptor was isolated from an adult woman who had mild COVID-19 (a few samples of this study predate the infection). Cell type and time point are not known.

The CDR3 DNA follows: TGTGCCATCAGTGGAAGAGCAGGAGTGGGATACGAGCAGTACTTC. Translating gives CAISGRAGVGYEQYF. The V and J genes are TRBV10-3 and TRBJ2-7, with D hard to call. The CDR3 is made up of 15 amino acids. Trimming pared 4 bases from V and 4 bases from J, leaving 17 bases between. Germline loops: CDR1 ENHRY, CDR2 SYGVKD.